Reported below is one T cell receptor (beta chain). The antigen is unknown. The V segment lost 5 bases and the J segment 5 bases; nucleotides outside the gene matches: 16. Germline V gene sequence: CDR1 SGHAT, CDR2 FQNNGV. The CDR3 length is 19 residues. This sample was taken from a study of shared clonotypes between healthy human individuals. Study results and caveats: A small donor pool kept down the genetic and exposure-history diversity that was represented.

Using approximately 190 ng DNA, approximately 27,000 T cell genomes, the sorted-subset replicate PCRs were run. Per the study methods: ImmunoSEQ sequences covered only the junction and lacked quality scores; filtering therefore differed. Assay: immunoSEQ multiplex PCR; the TCRdb copy retains only in-frame clones and omits some. V and J calls and clone size are copied from that table; D and trimming were computed from the DNA. The sample consists of some 2,100,000 clones, approximately 96% of them appearing once. Negatively enriched CD4+ T cells were divided by CD45RA into naive and memory. The chain joins TRBV11-2 to TRBJ2-5, with 14 bases fitting TRBD2. The receptor was derived from a man aged 18 to 35 in good health. Sample: naive CD4+ T cells sorted from blood. Subset defined: CD45RA+ positively selected. CDR3 in amino acids: CASSARSPGTSGGAETQYF. CDR3 coding DNA: TGTGCCAGCAGCGCCCGTTCCCCCGGGACTAGCGGGGGAGCGGAGACCCAGTACTTC.